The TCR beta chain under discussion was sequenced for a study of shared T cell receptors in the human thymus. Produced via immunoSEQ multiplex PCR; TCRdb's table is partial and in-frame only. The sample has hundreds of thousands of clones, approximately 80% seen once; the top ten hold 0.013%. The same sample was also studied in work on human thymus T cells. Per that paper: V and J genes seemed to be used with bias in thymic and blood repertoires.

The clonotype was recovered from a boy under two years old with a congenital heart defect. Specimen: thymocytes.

The CDR3 bases are TGTGCCAGCAGCACCAGGCCGTCGGCCTACTACGAGCAGTACTTC. This gives the protein CASSTRPSAYYEQYF. This chain connects TRBV6-6 to TRBJ2-7; D unclear. The CDR3 has 15 amino acids. V lost 6 bases, J lost 3 bases, and 18 bases lay in between. Looked up from germline, CDR1 is MNHNY and CDR2 is SVGAGI (reference sequence).